This record concerns one T cell receptor beta chain sequence. Its target is not known. The data derive from a study of cytomegalovirus exposure and HLA in healthy donors. Study findings and constraints: Most TCR sequences were rare, but some public TCRs occurred in many donors. Presence/absence analysis assumed near-uniform sequencing depth across donors. In an earlier analysis, about 87% or about 30%: the productive usage of most TCR beta V segments.

CDR1 LNHDA and CDR2 SQIVND come from the germline V gene (reference sequence). The V end lost 3 bases, the J end lost 1 base, and 12 bases lay between the germline ends. CDR3 size: 15 residues. The PCR contained 60 Vbeta and 13 Jbeta primers. Sequenced by immunoSEQ multiplex PCR; TCRdb stores in-frame clones only, minus some. The repertoire holds roughly 140,000 clones, with roughly three quarters as singletons. The TCR comes from a woman aged 40 to 50 in good health and CMV-seropositive. Specimen: PBMCs. V usage is TRBV19 and J usage is TRBJ1-1; weak D call: TRBD1 (6 bases). The CDR3 loop is CASSIPGTKNTEAFF. The CDR3 DNA is TGTGCCAGTAGTATCCCTGGGACAAAGAACACTGAAGCTTTCTTT. Combining the CDR3 with reference TRBV19 and TRBJ1-1 gives the whole variable domain DGGITQSPKYLFRKEGQNVTLSCEQNLNHDAMYWYRQDPGQGLRLIYYSQIVNDFQKGDIAEGYSVSREKKESFPLTVTSAQKNPTAFYLCASSIPGTKNTEAFFGQGTRLTVV.